A single sample gave rise to the 18 T cell receptor beta chains below, sequenced in a study of shared clonotypes between healthy human individuals. Repertoires were generated with immunoSEQ multiplex PCR, while TCRdb's copy carries only in-frame clones and drops some. The table lists 1,400,000 or so clones, 98% of them singletons, with about 0.4% in the top ten. Sequenced sample: naive CD4+ T cells sorted from blood. The subset denotes: CD45RA+ positively selected. These receptor sequences come from a man younger than 40 in good health.

V and J are TRBV5-1 and TRBJ2-7; 9 bases are a match to TRBD2. The J segment lost 5 bases and the V segment lost 1 base, leaving 7 bases of the junction unmatched. The germline gives CDR1 SGHRS, CDR2 YFSETQ. The CDR3 loop spans 15 amino acids. CDR3 region: CASSLPLAGRDEQYF. DNA of the CDR3: TGCGCCAGCAGCTTGCCCCTAGCGGGGAGGGACGAGCAGTACTTC.

This chain links TRBV5-8 with TRBJ2-1, with 9 bases matching TRBD2. Germline loops: CDR1 SGHTS, CDR2 YDEGEE. The length of the CDR3 is 16 residues. J gave up 0 bases and V 4 bases, and 5 bases lay outside the gene matches. The CDR3 nucleotides are TGTGCCAGCAGCGTCTCTAGCGGGATCTCCTACAATGAGCAGTTCTTC. Protein: CASSVSSGISYNEQFF.

V and J are TRBV13 and TRBJ2-3; possible D gene TRBD2, 5 bases. In germline, CDR1 is PRHDT, CDR2 FYEKMQ (reference sequence). V was cut by 2 bases and J by 3 bases, with 6 bases left in between. The CDR3 totals 13 residues. The CDR3 loop reads CASSLRRTDTQYF. The CDR3 region has the DNA TGTGCCAGCAGCTTAAGGAGGACAGATACGCAGTATTTT.

The V call is TRBV2, the J call TRBJ2-2; D may be TRBD1 (5 bases). The CDR3 length is 15 residues. The V and J ends lost 6 bases and 3 bases respectively, with 14 bases between them. CDR1 SNHLY and CDR2 FYNNEI come from the germline V gene. The CDR3 DNA is TGTGCCAGCAGGAACACGGACACCTACACCGGGGAGCTGTTTTTT. This encodes CASRNTDTYTGELFF.

This chain links TRBV5-4 with TRBJ2-1; maybe TRBD2 (6 bases). This CDR3 is 15 amino acids long. V lost 1 base and J lost 6, with 14 bases in between. Germline CDR1 and CDR2: SGHNT and YYREEE (reference sequence). CDR3 sequence: CASSLSVPGVNEQFF. CDR3 DNA: TGTGCCAGCAGCTTGTCGGTACCGGGGGTCAATGAGCAGTTCTTC.

The chain joins TRBV10-3 to TRBJ2-3; D gene ambiguous. This CDR3 comprises 15 residues. V lost 4 bases, J lost 0 bases, and 11 bases lay in between. Germline V gene lookup returns CDR1 ENHRY and CDR2 SYGVKD. The CDR3 region has the DNA TGTGCCATCAGTGTAGGGCAGTCAAGCACAGATACGCAGTATTTT. It codes for CAISVGQSSTDTQYF.

The chain employs TRBV6-1 and TRBJ1-2; D call uncertain. CDR1 is MNHNS and CDR2 is SASEGT in the germline V gene. CDR3 length: 11 residues. Trimming removed 8 bases from V and 4 bases from J, with 8 bases in between. This chain's CDR3 is CASFRFYGYTF. The CDR3 DNA reads as TGTGCCAGCTTCCGGTTCTATGGCTACACCTTC.

The rearrangement links TRBV5-1 to TRBJ2-3; 7 bases are shared with TRBD1. After removal of 2 bases from V and 4 bases from J, the junction contained 7 bases not matched to a gene. There are 15 residues in the CDR3. CDR1 is SGHRS, CDR2 YFSETQ, per germline. The chain's CDR3 is CASSLLTGNADTQYF. For the CDR3, the DNA is TGCGCCAGCAGCTTATTGACAGGGAACGCAGATACGCAGTATTTT.

CDR3 nucleotides: TGTGCCAGCAGTCGGGTCGGAACCACTTACAATGAGCAGTTCTTC. Translated: CASSRVGTTYNEQFF. The chain uses TRBV2 and TRBJ2-1; no clear D. The CDR3 covers 15 residues. Germline V gene sequence: CDR1 SNHLY, CDR2 FYNNEI. V gave up 5 bases and J gave up 4 bases, with 15 bases separating them.

V is TRBV5-4 and J is TRBJ2-2; TRBD1 might be the D (6 bases). V dropped 2 bases and J dropped 6 bases, with 11 bases sitting between them. The CDR3 is 14 amino acids. The germline CDR1 and CDR2 sequences are SGHNT and YYREEE (reference sequence). The CDR3 loop is CASSFSGAPGELFF. In DNA, the CDR3 is TGTGCCAGCAGCTTTTCAGGGGCCCCCGGGGAGCTGTTTTTT.

The chain has TRBV9 and TRBJ2-3, with 8 positions matching TRBD1. Germline values: CDR1 SGDLS, CDR2 YYNGEE. Trimming at V came to 3 bases and at J to 1 base, leaving 7 bases not matched to a gene. The CDR3 sequence is 16 residues long. CDR3 sequence (DNA): TGTGCCAGCAGCGCCGAACAGGGGGTTCGCACAGATACGCAGTATTTT. As protein: CASSAEQGVRTDTQYF.

The chain employs TRBV30 and TRBJ1-5; D not resolved. The CDR3 loop spans 13 amino acids. V was pared by 2 bases and J by 7 bases, with 12 bases between. Germline V gives CDR1 GTSNPN, CDR2 SVGIG (reference sequence). The CDR3 coding sequence is TGTGCCTGGAGTAGAGCAGGCGGCCAGCCCCAGCATTTT. This translates into CAWSRAGGQPQHF.

Remarks on this clone: Different DNA sequences within this sample yield the same CDR3. The J gene is TRBJ2-7, the V gene TRBV9, with TRBD1 identical over 8 bases. The CDR3 has 14 amino acids. The junction had 6 bases not matched to a gene; V was cut back by 4 bases and J by 3 bases. Germline values: CDR1 SGDLS, CDR2 YYNGEE. CDR3 sequence reads: CASSPRQGSYEQYF. In DNA form, the CDR3 reads TGTGCCAGCAGCCCCCGACAGGGGAGCTACGAGCAGTACTTC. Full variable domain (rest looked up from reference TRBV9 and TRBJ2-7): DSGVTQTPKHLITATGQRVTLRCSPRSGDLSVYWYQQSLDQGLQFLIQYYNGEERAKGNILERFSAQQFPDLHSELNLSSLELGDSALYFCASSPRQGSYEQYFGPGTRLTVT.

V and J are TRBV27 and TRBJ2-1; D uncertain. Germline CDR1 is MNHEY and CDR2 is SMNVEV (reference sequence). The CDR3 totals 14 residues. V was pared by 7 bases and J by 0 bases, with 10 bases between. The CDR3 loop reads CASTRPGSYNEQFF. CDR3 sequence (DNA): TGTGCCAGCACCCGACCGGGCTCCTACAATGAGCAGTTCTTC.

For this clone: Other DNA sequences of this sample code for an identical CDR3. This chain uses TRBV29-1 with TRBJ2-5; D remains ambiguous. Germline CDR1 reads SQVTM; CDR2 reads ANQGSEA. The CDR3 has 10 amino acids. The V gene lost 7 bases and the J gene lost 5 bases, with 8 bases spanning the gap. Written as DNA, the CDR3 is TGCAGCGCCGGCGGTGAGACCCAGTACTTC. The encoded protein is CSAGGETQYF.

The chain carries TRBV9 and TRBJ1-2; D call uncertain. The germline V and J ends were trimmed by 0 bases and 8 bases, with 17 bases remaining between them. CDR1 is SGDLS and CDR2 is YYNGEE in the germline V gene. CDR3 size: 15 residues. CDR3 sequence reads: CASSVAVAGKRGYTF. The CDR3 DNA follows: TGTGCCAGCAGCGTAGCGGTGGCCGGGAAGAGGGGCTACACCTTC. Together with reference TRBV9 and TRBJ1-2, the CDR3 gives the full variable domain: DSGVTQTPKHLITATGQRVTLRCSPRSGDLSVYWYQQSLDQGLQFLIQYYNGEERAKGNILERFSAQQFPDLHSELNLSSLELGDSALYFCASSVAVAGKRGYTFGSGTRLTVV.

The chain is built from TRBV28 and TRBJ2-7; D ambiguous. The V gene lost 2 bases and the J gene lost 6 bases, with 11 bases spanning the gap. The CDR3 length is 13 residues. The germline V gene encodes CDR1 MDHEN and CDR2 SYDVKM. CDR3 coding DNA: TGTGCCAGCAGTTTAGTTAGTGTCAGCGAGCAGTACTTC. It encodes CASSLVSVSEQYF.

The rearrangement uses TRBV11-2 and TRBJ1-1, with a weak D call TRBD1 (5 bases). Germline loops: CDR1 SGHAT, CDR2 FQNNGV. V was shortened by 5 bases and J by 6 bases, with 13 bases between the two germline ends. CDR3 length: 13 amino acids. The CDR3 DNA is TGTGCCAGCAGCAGAGGGGACTTCGCTGAAGCTTTCTTT. Protein product: CASSRGDFAEAFF. Full variable domain (remainder filled in from reference TRBV11-2 and TRBJ1-1): EAGVAQSPRYKIIEKRQSVAFWCNPISGHATLYWYQQILGQGPKLLIQFQNNGVVDDSQLPKDRFSAERLKGVDSTLKIQPAKLEDSAVYLCASSRGDFAEAFFGQGTRLTVV.